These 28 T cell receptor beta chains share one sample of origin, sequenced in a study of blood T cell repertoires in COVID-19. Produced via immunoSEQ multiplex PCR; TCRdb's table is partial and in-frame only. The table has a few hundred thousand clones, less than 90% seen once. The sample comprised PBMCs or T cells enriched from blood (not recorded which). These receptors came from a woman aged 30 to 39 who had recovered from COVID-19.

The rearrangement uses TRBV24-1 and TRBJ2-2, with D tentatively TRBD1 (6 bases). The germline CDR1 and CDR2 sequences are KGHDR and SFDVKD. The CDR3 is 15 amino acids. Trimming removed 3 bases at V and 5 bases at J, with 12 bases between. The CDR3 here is CATSDRTEPTGELFF. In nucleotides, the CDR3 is TGTGCCACCAGTGATCGGACAGAGCCAACCGGGGAGCTGTTTTTT.

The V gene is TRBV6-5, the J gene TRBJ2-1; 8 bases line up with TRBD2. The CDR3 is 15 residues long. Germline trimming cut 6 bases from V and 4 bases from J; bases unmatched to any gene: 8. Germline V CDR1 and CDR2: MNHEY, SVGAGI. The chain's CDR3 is CASSSGGAGYNEQFF. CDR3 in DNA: TGTGCCAGCAGCTCGGGGGGGGCCGGGTACAATGAGCAGTTCTTC.

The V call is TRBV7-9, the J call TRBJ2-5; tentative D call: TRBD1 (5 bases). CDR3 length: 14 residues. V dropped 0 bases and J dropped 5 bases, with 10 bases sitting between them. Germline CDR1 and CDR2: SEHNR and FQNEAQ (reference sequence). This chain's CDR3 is CASSLAQDRETQYF. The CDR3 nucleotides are TGTGCCAGCAGCTTAGCACAGGATCGGGAGACCCAGTACTTC.

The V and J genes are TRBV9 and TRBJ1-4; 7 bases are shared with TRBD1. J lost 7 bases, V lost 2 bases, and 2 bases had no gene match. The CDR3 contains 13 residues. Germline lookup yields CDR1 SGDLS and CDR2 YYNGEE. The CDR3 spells CASSVAGGEKLFF. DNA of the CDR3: TGTGCCAGCAGCGTCGCAGGGGGTGAAAAACTGTTTTTT.

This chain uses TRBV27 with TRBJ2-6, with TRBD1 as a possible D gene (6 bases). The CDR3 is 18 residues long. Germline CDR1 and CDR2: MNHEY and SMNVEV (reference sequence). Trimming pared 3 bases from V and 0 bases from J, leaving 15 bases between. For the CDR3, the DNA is TGTGCCAGCAGTTTGAGGGGACAAACTATCTCTGGGGCCAACGTCCTGACTTTC. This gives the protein CASSLRGQTISGANVLTF.

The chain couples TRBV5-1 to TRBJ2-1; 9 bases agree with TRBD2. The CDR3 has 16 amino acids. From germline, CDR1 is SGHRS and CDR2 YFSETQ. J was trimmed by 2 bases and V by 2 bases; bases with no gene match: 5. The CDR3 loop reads CASSFSLAGPYNEQFF. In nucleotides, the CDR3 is TGCGCCAGCAGCTTTTCGCTAGCGGGGCCCTACAATGAGCAGTTCTTC.

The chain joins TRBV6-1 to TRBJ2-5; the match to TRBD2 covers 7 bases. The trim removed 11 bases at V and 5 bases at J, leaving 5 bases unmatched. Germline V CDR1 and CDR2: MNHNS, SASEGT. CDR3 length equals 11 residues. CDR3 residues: CAVREAETQYF. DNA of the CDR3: TGTGCCGTACGGGAGGCGGAGACCCAGTACTTC.

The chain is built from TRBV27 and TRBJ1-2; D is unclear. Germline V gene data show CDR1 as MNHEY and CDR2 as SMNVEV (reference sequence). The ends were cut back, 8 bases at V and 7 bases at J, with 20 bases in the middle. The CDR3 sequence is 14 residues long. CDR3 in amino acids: CASGRPERVAGYTF. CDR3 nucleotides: TGTGCCAGCGGTAGACCGGAAAGAGTAGCTGGCTACACCTTC.

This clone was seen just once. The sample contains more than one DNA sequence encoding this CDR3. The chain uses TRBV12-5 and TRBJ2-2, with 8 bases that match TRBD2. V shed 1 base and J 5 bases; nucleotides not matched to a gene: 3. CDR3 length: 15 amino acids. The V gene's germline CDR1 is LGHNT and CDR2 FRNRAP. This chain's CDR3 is CASGLAGGRTGELFF. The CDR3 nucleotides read TGTGCTAGTGGTTTGGCGGGGGGGCGGACCGGGGAGCTGTTTTTT.

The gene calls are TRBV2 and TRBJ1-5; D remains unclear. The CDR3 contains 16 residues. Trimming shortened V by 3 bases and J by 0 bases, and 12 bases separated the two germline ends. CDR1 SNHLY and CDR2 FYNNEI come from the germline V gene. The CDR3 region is CASSDESNYSNQPQHF. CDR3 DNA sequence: TGTGCCAGCAGTGATGAGAGTAATTATAGCAATCAGCCCCAGCATTTT. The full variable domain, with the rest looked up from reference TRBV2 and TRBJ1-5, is EPEVTQTPSHQVTQMGQEVILRCVPISNHLYFYWYRQILGQKVEFLVSFYNNEISEKSEIFDDQFSVERPDGSNFTLKIRSTKLEDSAMYFCASSDESNYSNQPQHFGDGTRLSIL.

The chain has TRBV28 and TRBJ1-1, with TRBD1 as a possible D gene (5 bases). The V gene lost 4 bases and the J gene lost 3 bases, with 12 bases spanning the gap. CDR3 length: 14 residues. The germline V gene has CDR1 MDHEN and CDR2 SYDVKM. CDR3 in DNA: TGTGCCAGCAGTTCCACCTCAGGGTACACTGAAGCTTTCTTT. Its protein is CASSSTSGYTEAFF.

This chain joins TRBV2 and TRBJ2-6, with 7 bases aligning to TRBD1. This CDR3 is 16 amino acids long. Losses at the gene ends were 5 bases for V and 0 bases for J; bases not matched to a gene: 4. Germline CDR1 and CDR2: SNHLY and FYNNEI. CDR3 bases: TGTGCCAGCAGTAGGGGACAGAGCTCTGGGGCCAACGTCCTGACTTTC. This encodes CASSRGQSSGANVLTF.

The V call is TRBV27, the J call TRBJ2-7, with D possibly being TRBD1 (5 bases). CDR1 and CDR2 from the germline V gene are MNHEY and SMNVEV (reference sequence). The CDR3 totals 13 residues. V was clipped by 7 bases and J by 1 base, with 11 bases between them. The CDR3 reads CASKESGSYEQYF. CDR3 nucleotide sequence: TGTGCCAGCAAAGAGTCAGGGTCCTACGAGCAGTACTTC.

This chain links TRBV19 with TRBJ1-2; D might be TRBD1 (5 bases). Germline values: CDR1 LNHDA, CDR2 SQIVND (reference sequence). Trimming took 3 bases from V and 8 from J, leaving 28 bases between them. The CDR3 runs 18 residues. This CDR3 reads CASSIFPLQTGERGGYTF. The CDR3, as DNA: TGTGCCAGTAGTATTTTCCCCCTCCAAACAGGTGAGCGTGGGGGCTACACCTTC.

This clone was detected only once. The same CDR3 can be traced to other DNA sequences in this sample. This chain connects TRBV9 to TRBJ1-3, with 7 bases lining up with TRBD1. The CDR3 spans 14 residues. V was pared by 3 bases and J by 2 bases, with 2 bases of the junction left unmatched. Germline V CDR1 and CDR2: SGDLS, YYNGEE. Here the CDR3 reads CASSAGTAGNTIYF. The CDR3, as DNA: TGTGCCAGCAGCGCCGGGACAGCTGGAAACACCATATATTTT.

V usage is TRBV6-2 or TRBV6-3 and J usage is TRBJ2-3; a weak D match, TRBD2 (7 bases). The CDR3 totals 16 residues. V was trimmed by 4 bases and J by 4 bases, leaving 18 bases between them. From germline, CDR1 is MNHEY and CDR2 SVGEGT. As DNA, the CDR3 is TGTGCCAGCAGTTTTGGAGTACAGGGAGGGGCAGATACGCAGTATTTT. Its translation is CASSFGVQGGADTQYF.

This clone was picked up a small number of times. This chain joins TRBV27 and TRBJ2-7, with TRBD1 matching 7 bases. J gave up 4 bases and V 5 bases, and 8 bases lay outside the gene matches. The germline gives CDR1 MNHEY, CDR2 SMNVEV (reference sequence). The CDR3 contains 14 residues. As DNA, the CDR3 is TGTGCCAGCAGTACAACCGGGACAGTTTACGAGCAGTACTTC. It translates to CASSTTGTVYEQYF.

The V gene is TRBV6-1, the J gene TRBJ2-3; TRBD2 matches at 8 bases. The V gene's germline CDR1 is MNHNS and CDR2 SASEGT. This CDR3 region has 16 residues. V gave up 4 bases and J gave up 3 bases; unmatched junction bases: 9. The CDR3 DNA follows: TGTGCCAGCAGTGCCGGCAGCGGGAGAGGAACAGATACGCAGTATTTT. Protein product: CASSAGSGRGTDTQYF.

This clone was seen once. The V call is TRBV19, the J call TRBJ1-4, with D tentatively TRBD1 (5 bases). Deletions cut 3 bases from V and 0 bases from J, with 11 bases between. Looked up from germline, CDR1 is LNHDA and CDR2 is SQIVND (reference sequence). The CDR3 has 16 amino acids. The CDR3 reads CASSIRQGTTNEKLFF. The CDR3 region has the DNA TGTGCCAGTAGTATCCGCCAGGGAACAACTAATGAAAAACTGTTTTTT.

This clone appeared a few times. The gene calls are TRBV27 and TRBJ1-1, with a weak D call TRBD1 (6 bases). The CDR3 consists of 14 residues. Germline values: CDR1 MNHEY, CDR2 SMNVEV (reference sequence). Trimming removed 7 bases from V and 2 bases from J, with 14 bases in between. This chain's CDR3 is CASTSLQGNTEAFF. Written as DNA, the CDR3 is TGTGCCAGCACCTCGCTACAGGGAAACACTGAAGCTTTCTTT.

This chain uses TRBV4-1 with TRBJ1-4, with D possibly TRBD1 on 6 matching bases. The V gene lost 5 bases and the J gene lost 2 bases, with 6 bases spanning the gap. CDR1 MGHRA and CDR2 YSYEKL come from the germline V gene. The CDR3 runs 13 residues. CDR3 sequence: CASSRGTNEKLFF. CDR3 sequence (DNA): TGCGCCAGCAGCAGGGGGACTAATGAAAAACTGTTTTTT.

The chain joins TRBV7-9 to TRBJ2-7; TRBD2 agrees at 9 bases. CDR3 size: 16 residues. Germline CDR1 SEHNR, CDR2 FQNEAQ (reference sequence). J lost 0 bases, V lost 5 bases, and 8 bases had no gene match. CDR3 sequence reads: CASSPPSGTTSYEQYF. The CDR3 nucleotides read TGTGCCAGCAGCCCCCCTAGCGGGACGACCTCCTACGAGCAGTACTTC.

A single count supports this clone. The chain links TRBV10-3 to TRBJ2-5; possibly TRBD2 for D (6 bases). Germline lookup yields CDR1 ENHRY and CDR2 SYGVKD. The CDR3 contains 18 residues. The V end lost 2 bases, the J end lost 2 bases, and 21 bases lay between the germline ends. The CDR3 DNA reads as TGTGCCATCAGTGAGAGGTCTGGGCAGGAGGGCTCACAAGAGACCCAGTACTTC. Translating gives CAISERSGQEGSQETQYF.

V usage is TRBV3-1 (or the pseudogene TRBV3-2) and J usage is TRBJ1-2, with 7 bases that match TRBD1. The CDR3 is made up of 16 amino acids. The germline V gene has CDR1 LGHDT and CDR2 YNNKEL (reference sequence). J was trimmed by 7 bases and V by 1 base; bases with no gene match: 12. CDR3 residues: CASSQGVGRGIGGYTF. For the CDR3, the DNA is TGTGCCAGCAGCCAAGGGGTAGGCAGGGGGATTGGTGGCTACACCTTC.

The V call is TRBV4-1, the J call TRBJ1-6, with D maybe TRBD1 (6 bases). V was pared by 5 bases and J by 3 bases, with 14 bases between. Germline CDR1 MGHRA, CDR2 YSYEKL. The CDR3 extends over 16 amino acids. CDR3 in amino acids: CASSAGAKSYNSPLHF. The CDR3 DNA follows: TGCGCCAGCAGCGCGGGGGCAAAAAGCTATAATTCACCCCTCCACTTT.

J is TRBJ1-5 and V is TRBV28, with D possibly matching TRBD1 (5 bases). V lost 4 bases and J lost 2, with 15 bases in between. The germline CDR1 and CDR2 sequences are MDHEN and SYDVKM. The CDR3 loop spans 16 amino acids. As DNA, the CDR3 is TGTGCCAGCAGTTCGCCGGGACTTCGGGGCAATCAGCCCCAGCATTTT. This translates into CASSSPGLRGNQPQHF.

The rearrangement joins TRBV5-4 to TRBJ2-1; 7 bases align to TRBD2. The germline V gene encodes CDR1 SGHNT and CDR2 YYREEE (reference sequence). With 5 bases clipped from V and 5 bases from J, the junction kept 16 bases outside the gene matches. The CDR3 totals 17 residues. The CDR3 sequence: CASSFYTGTKINNEQFF. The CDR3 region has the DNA TGTGCCAGCAGTTTTTATACCGGGACTAAGATAAACAATGAGCAGTTCTTC.

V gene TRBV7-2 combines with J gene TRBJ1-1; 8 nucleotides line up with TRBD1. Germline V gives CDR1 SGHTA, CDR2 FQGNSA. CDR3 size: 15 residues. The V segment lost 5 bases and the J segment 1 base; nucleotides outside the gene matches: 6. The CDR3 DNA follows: TGTGCCAGCAGCAAACGGACAGGGCCGAACACTGAAGCTTTCTTT. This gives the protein CASSKRTGPNTEAFF.